This is a list of T cell receptor beta chains from one sample in a study of blood T cell repertoires in COVID-19. The table came from immunoSEQ multiplex PCR; TCRdb's copy has only in-frame clones and leaves some out. The sample has about 140,000 clones, about 84% seen once; the top ten hold roughly 9%. Sequencing used peripheral blood. The receptors were gathered from a woman aged 80 or over in a cohort sampled during active or convalescent COVID-19. The CDR3 runs from the conserved cysteine through the conserved F or W. D genes are given only for firm matches. Clone size appears in some rows only: once, few, many, or a class for an expanded clone.

>NA|TRBJ1-4|NA|TRBV19
CASSSATNEKLFF
TGTGCCAGTAGTTCTGCAACTAATGAAAAACTGTTTTTT
>TRBD2|TRBJ2-7|NA|TRBV5-4
CASSSPTSGGRSYEQYF
TGTGCCAGCAGCTCCCCGACTAGCGGGGGGCGATCCTACGAGCAGTACTTC
>TRBD1|TRBJ2-5|NA|TRBV18
CASSQQGIGETQYF
TGTGCCAGCTCACAACAGGGGATAGGGGAGACCCAGTACTTC
>TRBD1|TRBJ2-2|once|TRBV7-2
CASSLVGPGGNTGELFF
TGTGCCAGCAGCTTAGTTGGGCCAGGGGGGAACACCGGGGAGCTGTTTTTT
>NA|TRBJ1-1|NA|TRBV12-3/TRBV12-4
CASSLVGAGEAFF
TGTGCCAGCAGTTTAGTAGGGGCGGGAGAAGCTTTCTTT
>NA|TRBJ2-2|NA|TRBV9
CASSARDFGTGELFF
TGTGCCAGCAGCGCCAGGGACTTCGGCACCGGGGAGCTGTTTTTT
>NA|TRBJ2-1|NA|TRBV11-3
CASGWGSEQFF
TGTGCCAGCGGGTGGGGCAGTGAGCAGTTCTTC
>NA|TRBJ1-2|NA|TRBV18
CASSARPDGNYGYTF
TGTGCCAGCTCAGCTCGCCCAGATGGTAACTATGGCTACACCTTC
>NA|TRBJ2-1|NA|TRBV5-1
CASSLAGRDNEQFF
TGCGCCAGCAGCTTAGCGGGCAGAGACAATGAGCAGTTCTTC
>TRBD1|TRBJ1-3|NA|TRBV18
CASSQGQVAGNTIYF
TGTGCCAGCTCACAAGGACAGGTAGCTGGAAACACCATATATTTT
>TRBD1|TRBJ1-2|few|TRBV6-5
CASRVQGARGYTF
TGTGCCAGCAGAGTCCAGGGGGCCCGTGGCTACACCTTC
>TRBD1|TRBJ1-1|NA|TRBV19
CASRPGQENTEAFF
TGTGCCAGTAGGCCGGGACAGGAGAACACTGAAGCTTTCTTT
>NA|TRBJ1-2|NA|TRBV19
CASVNVRQGYGYTF
TGTGCCAGTGTCAATGTTAGGCAGGGATACGGCTACACCTTC
>TRBD2|TRBJ2-1|NA|TRBV7-3
CASSLTGTSGGPLSSYNEQFF
TGTGCCAGCAGCTTAACGGGGACTAGCGGGGGGCCTTTGAGCTCCTACAATGAGCAGTTCTTC
>TRBD1|TRBJ2-5|NA|TRBV6-5
CATQTGVGETQYF
TGTGCCACCCAGACAGGGGTCGGGGAGACCCAGTACTTC
>NA|TRBJ1-1|NA|TRBV18
CASSPPNQANTEAFF
TGTGCCAGCTCACCACCGAACCAGGCGAACACTGAAGCTTTCTTT
>TRBD2|TRBJ2-3|NA|TRBV2
CASSVSGGTDTQYF
TGTGCCAGCAGTGTTTCGGGGGGAACAGATACGCAGTATTTT
>NA|TRBJ1-1|NA|TRBV7-2
CASSFGESYTEAFF
TGTGCCAGCAGCTTTGGAGAGTCGTACACTGAAGCTTTCTTT
>NA|TRBJ1-2|NA|TRBV27
CASSLRGNYGYTF
TGTGCCAGCAGTTTGAGGGGGAACTATGGCTACACCTTC
>NA|TRBJ2-5|NA|TRBV11-2
CASSLDLIASNGETQYF
TGTGCCAGCAGCTTAGATCTAATCGCTAGTAATGGGGAGACCCAGTACTTC
>TRBD2|TRBJ2-1|NA|TRBV11-1
CASSSGLGAGREFF
TGTGCCAGCAGCTCGGGTTTGGGAGCGGGGCGAGAGTTCTTC
>TRBD1|TRBJ1-3|NA|TRBV5-4
CASSTDREPGNTIYF
TGTGCCAGCAGCACGGACAGGGAGCCTGGAAACACCATATATTTT
>NA|TRBJ2-7|NA|TRBV5-5
CASSYARSSYEQYF
TGTGCCAGCAGCTACGCCAGAAGCTCCTACGAGCAGTACTTC
>NA|TRBJ1-2|NA|TRBV9
CASSPRTESFGSYTF
TGTGCCAGCAGCCCGCGGACAGAGTCATTCGGAAGCTACACCTTC
>NA|TRBJ1-5|few|TRBV12-3/TRBV12-4
CASSQQSQPQHF
TGTGCCAGCAGTCAACAGAGTCAGCCCCAGCATTTT
>NA|TRBJ1-3|NA|TRBV2
CASCYSGNTIYF
TGTGCCAGCTGCTACTCTGGAAACACCATATATTTT
>NA|TRBJ2-3|few|TRBV5-1
CASSGQGTDTQYF
TGCGCCAGCAGCGGGCAGGGGACAGATACGCAGTATTTT
>TRBD2|TRBJ2-1|NA|TRBV2
CASSPLAGGSNEQFF
TGTGCCAGCAGCCCACTAGCGGGGGGCTCAAATGAGCAGTTCTTC
>TRBD1|TRBJ1-1|NA|TRBV7-6
CASSSSTGAIEAFF
TGTGCCAGCAGCTCCTCCACAGGGGCCATTGAAGCTTTCTTT
>NA|TRBJ1-1|NA|TRBV7-3
CASSPQGGLPGRTEAFF
TGTGCCAGCAGCCCCCAAGGGGGTCTGCCGGGGAGAACTGAAGCTTTCTTT
>TRBD2|TRBJ2-7|NA|TRBV5-1
CASSLAQGLAGVSHEQYF
TGCGCCAGCAGCTTGGCCCAGGGCCTAGCGGGGGTGTCCCACGAGCAGTACTTC
>TRBD1|TRBJ1-2|NA|TRBV18
CASSPLAGQGDGYTF
TGTGCCAGCTCACCACTAGCGGGACAGGGGGATGGCTACACCTTC
>NA|TRBJ1-1|NA|TRBV19
CASTLQGSWTEAFF
TGTGCCAGCACCCTTCAGGGGAGTTGGACTGAAGCTTTCTTT
>NA|TRBJ1-4|NA|TRBV20-1
CSASPREKLFF
TGTAGTGCTAGCCCTAGGGAAAAACTGTTTTTT
>TRBD1|TRBJ2-2|NA|TRBV6-5
CASSYPRTGGPGELFF
TGTGCCAGCAGTTACCCCCGGACAGGGGGGCCCGGGGAGCTGTTTTTT
>TRBD2|TRBJ2-2|NA|TRBV30
CAWGLAGGNTGELFF
TGTGCCTGGGGACTAGCGGGGGGAAATACCGGGGAGCTGTTTTTT
>TRBD2|TRBJ2-2|NA|TRBV23-1
CASSQRAYLPGGENTGELFF
TGCGCCAGCAGTCAAAGGGCCTATCTGCCCGGGGGGGAGAACACCGGGGAGCTGTTTTTT
>NA|TRBJ1-1|NA|TRBV18
CASSSSENTEAFF
TGTGCCAGCTCGAGCAGCGAAAATACTGAAGCTTTCTTT
>NA|TRBJ2-2|NA|TRBV6-2/TRBV6-3
CASSFYPISNTGELFF
TGTGCCAGCAGTTTTTACCCCATTAGTAACACCGGGGAGCTGTTTTTT
>TRBD1|TRBJ2-2|few|TRBV5-5
CASIRRWTGAGGELFF
TGTGCCAGCATCCGTCGCTGGACAGGGGCCGGCGGGGAGCTGTTTTTT
>TRBD1|TRBJ1-3|NA|TRBV6-5
CASSSSSGGRNTIYF
TGTGCCAGCAGCTCCTCTTCAGGGGGGCGAAACACCATATATTTT
>TRBD1|TRBJ1-3|NA|TRBV18
CASSPGQIELSGNTIYF
TGTGCCAGCTCACCGGGACAGATAGAGCTCTCTGGAAACACCATATATTTT
>TRBD1|TRBJ1-1|NA|TRBV18
CASSRDRNTEAFF
TGTGCCAGCTCGCGGGACAGGAACACTGAAGCTTTCTTT
>NA|TRBJ1-1|NA|TRBV24-1
CATSNGGANTEAFF
TGTGCCACCAGTAACGGGGGGGCGAACACTGAAGCTTTCTTT
>TRBD1|TRBJ2-7|NA|TRBV18
CASSRDVWTGGAEQYF
TGTGCCAGCTCACGCGACGTTTGGACAGGGGGCGCCGAGCAGTACTTC
>TRBD2|TRBJ2-3|NA|TRBV5-1
CASSSSTSGEPTDTQYF
TGCGCCAGCAGCTCTTCGACTAGCGGGGAACCCACAGATACGCAGTATTTT
>NA|TRBJ1-1|once|TRBV7-2
CASSSNRVSTEAFF
TGTGCCAGCAGCTCAAACAGGGTTTCGACTGAAGCTTTCTTT
>TRBD1|TRBJ2-7|NA|TRBV30
CAWSRTGYEQYF
TGTGCCTGGAGTAGGACAGGGTACGAGCAGTACTTC
>TRBD1|TRBJ1-2|NA|TRBV6-1
CASSETRTGGDYGYTF
TGTGCCAGCAGTGAGACTCGGACAGGGGGAGATTATGGCTACACCTTC
>TRBD1|TRBJ2-5|NA|TRBV6-5
CASRDRQGETQYF
TGTGCCAGCAGAGACCGACAGGGAGAGACCCAGTACTTC
>NA|TRBJ2-4|NA|TRBV5-1
CASSFGDVGKLLAKNIQYF
TGCGCCAGCAGCTTTGGAGACGTAGGAAAACTTCTAGCCAAAAACATTCAGTACTTC